One and the same sample provided the 18 T cell receptor beta chains below, sequenced in a study of T-cell reconstitution after alpha-beta-depleted transplantation in children (TCRdb year 2016). Libraries were constructed by PCR. TCRdb lists the instrument as Illumina HiSeq 2500. TCR library preparation used molecular barcoding, with unique molecular identifiers applied to normalize quantification of the TCRbeta repertoire. Using fastp at Q25 and MiXCR, TCRdb reprocessed the public reads and kept productive beta chains. Records with the same CDR3 protein are collapsed into one entry carrying the most frequent genes and DNA. The sample table lists about 610,000 distinct CDR3 sequences, 8% to 11% of them with a count of one. The ten largest clones capture 4% of the sample. This specimen was PBMCs from the stem cell graft donor, taken from the stem cell graft. The receptors come from a human donor who donated a stem cell graft to a child with acute myeloid leukemia.

This clonotype showed up many times. The V and J genes are TRBV7-2 and TRBJ2-5; 12 nucleotides match TRBD2. This CDR3 contains 16 residues. V trimming: 3 bases; J trimming: 1 base; junction bases outside the gene matches: 3. The germline V gene has CDR1 SGHTA and CDR2 FQGNSA. The CDR3 loop is CASSFGTSGSQETQYF. As DNA, the CDR3 is TGTGCCAGCAGCTTTGGGACTAGCGGGTCCCAAGAGACCCAGTACTTC.

This clonotype was seen repeatedly, ten times or more. V gene TRBV4-3 combines with J gene TRBJ2-3; 7 positions agree with TRBD2. The CDR3 has 17 residues. Germline CDR1 LGHNA, CDR2 YSLEER. V lost 3 bases and J lost 4; bases outside the gene matches: 13. The CDR3 region is CASSQDLNAGEADTQYF. The DNA of the CDR3 is TGCGCCAGCAGCCAGGACTTAAACGCGGGAGAAGCAGATACGCAGTATTTT.

This clonotype turned up a few times. The chain couples TRBV29-1 to TRBJ2-1; D call uncertain. From germline, CDR1 is SQVTM and CDR2 ANQGSEA. This CDR3 region has 12 residues. V dropped 6 bases and J dropped 12 bases, with 18 bases sitting between them. CDR3 DNA sequence: TGCAGCGTCGAGCCTGACGGGTACGGGCAGTTCTTC. The encoded protein is CSVEPDGYGQFF.

There are a few counts of this clonotype. The chain is built from TRBV5-6 and TRBJ2-3; 7 bases map to TRBD1. Looked up from germline, CDR1 is SGHDT and CDR2 is YYEEEE. This CDR3 contains 16 residues. J lost 0 bases, V lost 3 bases, and 7 bases had no gene match. DNA for the CDR3: TGTGCCAGCAGCTATGGGACAGACATTAGCACAGATACGCAGTATTTT. Its protein is CASSYGTDISTDTQYF. Full variable domain (rest looked up from reference TRBV5-6 and TRBJ2-3): DAGVTQSPTHLIKTRGQQVTLRCSPKSGHDTVSWYQQALGQGPQFIFQYYEEEERQRGNFPDRFSGHQFPNYSSELNVNALLLGDSALYLCASSYGTDISTDTQYFGPGTRLTVL.

This clonotype was detected a few times. The rearrangement links TRBV18 to TRBJ2-3; maybe TRBD1 (5 bases). The CDR3 sequence is 16 residues long. The germline V gene encodes CDR1 KGHSH and CDR2 LQKENI. V lost 1 base and J lost 2, with 13 bases in between. CDR3 region: CASSPLVTGSTDTQYF. CDR3 nucleotides: TGTGCCAGCTCACCACTGGTAACAGGATCCACAGATACGCAGTATTTT.

This clonotype has only a few counts. The V call is TRBV5-1, the J call TRBJ2-7; 8 bases align to TRBD2. There are 15 residues in the CDR3. The ends lost 3 bases at V and 4 bases at J; junction bases unmatched: 9. Germline CDR1 SGHRS, CDR2 YFSETQ. The CDR3 DNA reads TGCGCCAGCAGCTGGAATAGCGGGACCACGTACGAGCAGTACTTC. This codes for CASSWNSGTTYEQYF.

This clonotype was found a few times. This sequence joins TRBV5-1 and TRBJ2-3; 13 bases are shared with TRBD2. V shed 1 base and J 2 bases; nucleotides not matched to a gene: 4. This CDR3 has 17 residues. Germline V gene lookup returns CDR1 SGHRS and CDR2 YFSETQ. For the CDR3, the DNA is TGCGCCAGCAGCTTGTGGGGGACTAGCGGGACCACAGATACGCAGTATTTT. It is translated as CASSLWGTSGTTDTQYF.

This clonotype was seen many times. The CDR3 DNA reads TGCAGCGTTGCGGGCAGGGGGCAGTCAGATACGCAGTATTTT. Translated: CSVAGRGQSDTQYF. J is TRBJ2-3 and V is TRBV29-1, with TRBD1 matching over 8 bases. Germline CDR1 is SQVTM and CDR2 is ANQGSEA. J was trimmed by 4 bases and V by 4 bases; bases with no gene match: 7. This CDR3 spans 14 amino acids.

This clonotype has just a few counts. The genes are TRBV29-1 and TRBJ2-7; TRBD1 agrees at 9 bases. Trimming cost V 4 bases and J 0 bases; bases outside gene matches: 4. Germline-derived CDR1 and CDR2 are SQVTM and ANQGSEA. This CDR3 has 14 amino acids. This chain's CDR3 is CSVGDRAPSYEQYF. CDR3 DNA: TGCAGCGTTGGGGACAGGGCACCCTCCTACGAGCAGTACTTC.

The chain has TRBV19 and TRBJ1-3; D gene uncertain. Germline CDR1 and CDR2: LNHDA and SQIVND (reference sequence). V shed 3 bases and J shed 0 bases, with 6 bases lying between them. The CDR3 totals 14 residues. CDR3 sequence: CASSIRASGNTIYF. The DNA of the CDR3 is TGTGCCAGTAGTATCCGGGCCTCTGGAAACACCATATATTTT. The full variable domain, with the rest looked up from reference TRBV19 and TRBJ1-3, is DGGITQSPKYLFRKEGQNVTLSCEQNLNHDAMYWYRQDPGQGLRLIYYSQIVNDFQKGDIAEGYSVSREKKESFPLTVTSAQKNPTAFYLCASSIRASGNTIYFGEGSWLTVV.

Points on this clonotype: A much larger clone is a single base away; this may be a read error. The genes are TRBV20-1 and TRBJ2-3; 9 bases are shared with TRBD1. The ends lost 4 bases at V and 3 bases at J; junction bases unmatched: 5. The CDR3 totals 14 residues. In germline, CDR1 is DFQATT, CDR2 SNEGSKA (reference sequence). The CDR3 loop is CSAKVQGATDTQYF. CDR3 nucleotide sequence: TGCAGTGCTAAGGTACAGGGGGCAACAGATACGCAGTATTTT.

J is TRBJ1-4 and V is TRBV5-1; 7 bases map to TRBD1. Germline V gene data show CDR1 as SGHRS and CDR2 as YFSETQ. J gave up 4 bases and V 4 bases, and 10 bases lay outside the gene matches. The CDR3 spans 16 residues. The CDR3 loop reads CASSPGSGTDNEKLFF. DNA for the CDR3: TGCGCCAGCAGCCCGGGGTCCGGGACAGATAATGAAAAACTGTTTTTT. Using reference TRBV5-1 and TRBJ1-4 for the parts outside the CDR3, the full variable domain is KAGVTQTPRYLIKTRGQQVTLSCSPISGHRSVSWYQQTPGQGLQFLFEYFSETQRNKGNFPGRFSGRQFSNSRSEMNVSTLELGDSALYLCASSPGSGTDNEKLFFGSGTQLSVL.

This clonotype was picked up a small number of times. The chain links TRBV7-8 to TRBJ2-7; 7 bases map to TRBD1. V dropped 5 bases and J dropped 2; count of bases not matched to a gene: 12. Germline CDR1 is SGHVS and CDR2 is FQNEAQ. This CDR3 region has 16 residues. CDR3 sequence reads: CASSPRTRDRPYEQYF. In DNA, the CDR3 is TGTGCCAGCAGCCCACGGACCCGGGACAGACCCTACGAGCAGTACTTC.

V and J are TRBV29-1 and TRBJ2-3, with TRBD2 matching over 9 bases. J gave up 2 bases and V 5 bases, and 5 bases lay outside the gene matches. This CDR3 is built from 14 residues. From germline, CDR1 is SQVTM and CDR2 ANQGSEA. CDR3 in amino acids: CSVTGTSPTDTQYF. CDR3 nucleotides: TGCAGCGTTACCGGGACTAGCCCCACAGATACGCAGTATTTT.

The chain recombines TRBV19 with TRBJ2-5, with D possibly being TRBD1 or TRBD2 (5 bases each). From germline, CDR1 is LNHDA and CDR2 SQIVND (reference sequence). Deletions cut 3 bases from V and 9 bases from J, with 20 bases between. The CDR3 loop spans 15 amino acids. CDR3 in DNA: TGTGCCAGTAGTATTGGGGACCTACCACAAGACGCCCAGTACTTC. The encoded protein is CASSIGDLPQDAQYF.

This clonotype was detected a few times. This chain joins TRBV7-2 and TRBJ2-5; 10 bases are shared with TRBD2. Germline CDR1 is SGHTA and CDR2 is FQGNSA. This CDR3 is built from 15 residues. Trimming at V came to 5 bases and at J to 5 bases, leaving 8 bases not matched to a gene. The CDR3 coding sequence is TGTGCCAGCAGCCCTCTAGCGGGAGTTGGGGAGACCCAGTACTTC. This sequence encodes CASSPLAGVGETQYF.

This clonotype showed up many times. The chain has TRBV11-2 and TRBJ2-1; D might be TRBD1 (6 bases). Germline V CDR1 and CDR2: SGHAT, FQNNGV. This CDR3 comprises 15 residues. Trimming removed 3 bases at V and 4 bases at J, with 13 bases between. The CDR3 DNA sequence: TGTGCCAGCAGCTTGGCCGGACAGTTATACAATGAGCAGTTCTTC. It yields the protein CASSLAGQLYNEQFF.

The V and J genes are TRBV5-5 and TRBJ2-5; no clear D. This CDR3 contains 14 residues. The germline gives CDR1 SGHKS, CDR2 YYEKEE (reference sequence). V lost 2 bases and J 1 base, leaving 9 bases between the germline ends. CDR3 in DNA: TGTGCCAGCAGCTTAGACCCCCTCCAAGAGACCCAGTACTTC. It yields the protein CASSLDPLQETQYF.